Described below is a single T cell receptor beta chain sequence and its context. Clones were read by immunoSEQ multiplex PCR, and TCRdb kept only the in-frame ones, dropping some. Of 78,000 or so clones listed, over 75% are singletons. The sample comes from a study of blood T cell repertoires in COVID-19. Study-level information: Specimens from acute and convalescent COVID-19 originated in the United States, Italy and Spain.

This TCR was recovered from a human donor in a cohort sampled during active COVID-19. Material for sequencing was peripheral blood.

This chain's CDR3 is CASSTTGDTQYF. DNA of the CDR3: TGTGCCAGTAGTACTACAGGGGATACGCAGTATTTT. The rearrangement joins TRBV19 to TRBJ2-3; tentative D call: TRBD1 (6 bases). This CDR3 is built from 12 residues. CDR1 is LNHDA, CDR2 SQIVND, per germline (reference sequence). With 4 bases removed from V and 6 bases from J, the gap between germline ends came to 8 bases.